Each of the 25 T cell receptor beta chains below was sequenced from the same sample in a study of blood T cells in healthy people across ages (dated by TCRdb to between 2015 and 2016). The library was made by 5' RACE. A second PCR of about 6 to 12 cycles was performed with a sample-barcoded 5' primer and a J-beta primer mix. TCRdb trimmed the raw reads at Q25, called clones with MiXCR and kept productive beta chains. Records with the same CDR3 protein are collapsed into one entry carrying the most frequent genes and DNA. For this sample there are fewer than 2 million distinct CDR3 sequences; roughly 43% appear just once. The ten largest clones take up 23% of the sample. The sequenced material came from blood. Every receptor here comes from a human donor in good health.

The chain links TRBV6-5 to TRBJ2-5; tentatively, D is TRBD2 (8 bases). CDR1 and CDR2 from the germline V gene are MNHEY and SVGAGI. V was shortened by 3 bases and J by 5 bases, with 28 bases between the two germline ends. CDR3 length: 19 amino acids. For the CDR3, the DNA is TGTGCCAGCAGTTATTTATACGGGAGGGGCAGGGGGTCTGGGGAGACCCAGTACTTC. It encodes CASSYLYGRGRGSGETQYF.

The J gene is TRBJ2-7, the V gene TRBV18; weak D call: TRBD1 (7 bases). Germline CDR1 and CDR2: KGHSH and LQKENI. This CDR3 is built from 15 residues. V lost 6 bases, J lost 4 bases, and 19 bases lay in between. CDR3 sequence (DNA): TGTGCCAGCTCCAAAACCGGAGGGACAGAATACGAGCAGTACTTC. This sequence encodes CASSKTGGTEYEQYF.

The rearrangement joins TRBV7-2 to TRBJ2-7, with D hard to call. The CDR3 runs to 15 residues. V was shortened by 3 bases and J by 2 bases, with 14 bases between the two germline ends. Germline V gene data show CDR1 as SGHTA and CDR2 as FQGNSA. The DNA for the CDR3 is TGTGCCAGCAGCTTCGCCCGGACCCTTACCTACGAGCAGTACTTC. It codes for CASSFARTLTYEQYF. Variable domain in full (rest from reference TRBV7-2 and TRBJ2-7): GAGVSQSPSNKVTEKGKDVELRCDPISGHTALYWYRQSLGQGLEFLIYFQGNSAPDKSGLPSDRFSAERTGGSVSTLTIQRTQQEDSAVYLCASSFARTLTYEQYFGPGTRLTVT.

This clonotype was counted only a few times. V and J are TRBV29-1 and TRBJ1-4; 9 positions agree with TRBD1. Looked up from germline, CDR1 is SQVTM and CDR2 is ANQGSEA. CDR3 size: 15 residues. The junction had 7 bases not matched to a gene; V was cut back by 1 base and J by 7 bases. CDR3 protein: CSVEVSGTGSEKLFF. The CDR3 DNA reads TGCAGCGTTGAAGTCTCTGGGACAGGGAGTGAAAAACTGTTTTTT.

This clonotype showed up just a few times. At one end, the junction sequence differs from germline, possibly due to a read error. Here the CDR3 reads CASSPDFSDTQYF. Written as DNA, the CDR3 is TGTGCTAGCAGCCCGGACTTCTCAGATACGCAGTATTTT. J is TRBJ2-3 and V is TRBV7-7; D is possibly TRBD2 (5 bases). Germline V lookup: CDR1 SSHAT, CDR2 FNYEAQ (reference sequence). This CDR3 has 13 amino acids.

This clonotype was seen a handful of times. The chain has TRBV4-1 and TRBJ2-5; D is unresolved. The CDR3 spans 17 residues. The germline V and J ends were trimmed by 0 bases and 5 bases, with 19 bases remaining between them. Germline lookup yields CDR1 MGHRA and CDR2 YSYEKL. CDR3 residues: CASSQDARRGFSETQYF. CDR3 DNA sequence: TGCGCCAGCAGCCAAGACGCCCGACGTGGGTTCTCGGAGACCCAGTACTTC.

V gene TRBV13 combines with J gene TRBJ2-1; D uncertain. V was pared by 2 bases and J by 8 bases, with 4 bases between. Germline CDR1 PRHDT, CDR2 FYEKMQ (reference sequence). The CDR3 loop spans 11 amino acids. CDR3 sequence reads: CASSLIYEQFF. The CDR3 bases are TGTGCCAGCAGCTTAATTTATGAGCAGTTCTTC.

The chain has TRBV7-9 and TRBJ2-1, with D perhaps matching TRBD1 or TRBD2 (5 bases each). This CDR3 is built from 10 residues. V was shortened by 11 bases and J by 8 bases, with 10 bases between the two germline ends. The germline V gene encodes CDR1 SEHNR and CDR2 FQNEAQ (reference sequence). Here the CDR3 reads CAGDVYEQFF. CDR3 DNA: TGTGCCGGGGACGTCTATGAGCAGTTCTTC. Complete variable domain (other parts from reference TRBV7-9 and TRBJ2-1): DTGVSQNPRHKITKRGQNVTFRCDPISEHNRLYWYRQTLGQGPEFLTYFQNEAQLEKSRLLSDRFSAERPKGSFSTLEIQRTEQGDSAMYLCAGDVYEQFFGPGTRLTVL.

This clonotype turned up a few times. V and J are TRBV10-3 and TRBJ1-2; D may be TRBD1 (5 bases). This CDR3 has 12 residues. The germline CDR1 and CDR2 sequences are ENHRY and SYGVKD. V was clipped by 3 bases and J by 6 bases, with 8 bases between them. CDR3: CAISDGGDGYTF. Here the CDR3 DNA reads TGTGCCATCAGTGACGGAGGGGATGGCTACACCTTC.

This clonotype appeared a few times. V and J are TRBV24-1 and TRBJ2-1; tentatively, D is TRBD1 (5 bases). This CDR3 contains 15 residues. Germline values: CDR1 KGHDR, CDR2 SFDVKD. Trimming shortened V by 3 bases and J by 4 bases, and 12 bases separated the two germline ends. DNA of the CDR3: TGTGCCACCAGTGATACCTTTGACAGTTACAATGAGCAGTTCTTC. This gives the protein CATSDTFDSYNEQFF.

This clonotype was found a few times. Written as DNA, the CDR3 is TGTGCCACCAGTGACCGGACAGGGGGTCCTTGGGAGCAGTACTTC. It is translated as CATSDRTGGPWEQYF. The chain links TRBV24-1 to TRBJ2-7; 10 nucleotides align to TRBD1. Looked up from germline, CDR1 is KGHDR and CDR2 is SFDVKD. The CDR3 totals 15 residues. The V and J ends lost 4 bases and 7 bases, in that order; junction bases with no gene match: 9.

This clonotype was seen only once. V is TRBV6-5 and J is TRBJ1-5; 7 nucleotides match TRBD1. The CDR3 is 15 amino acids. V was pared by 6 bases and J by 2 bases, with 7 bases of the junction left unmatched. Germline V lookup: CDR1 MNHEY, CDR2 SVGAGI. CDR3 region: CASSVQGMGNQPQHF. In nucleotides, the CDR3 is TGTGCCAGCAGCGTACAGGGGATGGGCAATCAGCCCCAGCATTTT.

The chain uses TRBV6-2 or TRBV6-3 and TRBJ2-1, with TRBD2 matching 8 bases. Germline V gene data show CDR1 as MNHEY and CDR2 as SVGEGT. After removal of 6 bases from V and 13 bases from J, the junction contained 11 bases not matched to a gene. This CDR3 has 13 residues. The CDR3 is CASSPGLALAQFF. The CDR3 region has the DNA TGTGCCAGCAGCCCCGGACTAGCTTTAGCCCAGTTCTTC.

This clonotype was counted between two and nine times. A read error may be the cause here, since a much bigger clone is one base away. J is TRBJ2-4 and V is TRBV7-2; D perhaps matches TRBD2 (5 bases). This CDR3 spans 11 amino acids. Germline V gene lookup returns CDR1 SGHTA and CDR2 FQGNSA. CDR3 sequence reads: CANSASLTQYF. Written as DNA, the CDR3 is TGTGCCAACAGCGCTAGCCTCACGCAGTACTTC.

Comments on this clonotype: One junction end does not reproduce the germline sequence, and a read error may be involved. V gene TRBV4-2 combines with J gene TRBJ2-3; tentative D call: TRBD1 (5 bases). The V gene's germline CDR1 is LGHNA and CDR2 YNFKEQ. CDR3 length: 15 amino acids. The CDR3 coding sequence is TGTGCCAGCAGCCAAGATGGGCAGCACACAGGTACGCAGTATTTT. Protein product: CASSQDGQHTGTQYF.

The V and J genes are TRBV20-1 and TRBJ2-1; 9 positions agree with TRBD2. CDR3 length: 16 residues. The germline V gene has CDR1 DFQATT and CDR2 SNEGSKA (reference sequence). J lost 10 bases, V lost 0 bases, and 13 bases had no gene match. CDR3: CSARDSWASGVVEQFF. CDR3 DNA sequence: TGCAGTGCTAGAGATTCTTGGGCTAGCGGGGTCGTCGAGCAGTTCTTC.

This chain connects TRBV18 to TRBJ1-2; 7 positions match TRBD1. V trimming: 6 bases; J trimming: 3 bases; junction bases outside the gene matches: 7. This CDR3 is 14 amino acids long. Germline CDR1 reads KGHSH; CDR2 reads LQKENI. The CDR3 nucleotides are TGTGCCAGCTCTTACAGGGGAGGATACTATGGCTACACCTTC. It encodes CASSYRGGYYGYTF.

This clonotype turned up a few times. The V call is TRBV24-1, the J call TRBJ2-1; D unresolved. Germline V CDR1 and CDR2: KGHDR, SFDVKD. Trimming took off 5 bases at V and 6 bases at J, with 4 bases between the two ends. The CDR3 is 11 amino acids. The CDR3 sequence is CATSALNEQFF. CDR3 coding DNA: TGTGCCACCAGTGCCCTCAATGAGCAGTTCTTC.

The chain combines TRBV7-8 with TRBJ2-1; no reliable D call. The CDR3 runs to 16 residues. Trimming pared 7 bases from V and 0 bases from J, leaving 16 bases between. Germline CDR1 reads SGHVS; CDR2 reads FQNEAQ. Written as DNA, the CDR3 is TGTGCCAGCAACCCGCAAGGCCGGAGCTCCTACAATGAGCAGTTCTTC. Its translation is CASNPQGRSSYNEQFF.

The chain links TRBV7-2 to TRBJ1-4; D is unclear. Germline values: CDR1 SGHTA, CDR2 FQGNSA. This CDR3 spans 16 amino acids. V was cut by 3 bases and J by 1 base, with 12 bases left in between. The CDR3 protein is CASSLNGPITNEKLFF. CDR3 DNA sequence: TGTGCCAGCAGCTTGAACGGACCTATAACTAATGAAAAACTGTTTTTT.

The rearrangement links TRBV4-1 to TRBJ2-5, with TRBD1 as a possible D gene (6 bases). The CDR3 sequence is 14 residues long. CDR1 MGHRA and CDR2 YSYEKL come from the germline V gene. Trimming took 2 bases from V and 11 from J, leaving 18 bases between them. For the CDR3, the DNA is TGCGCCAGCAGCCAACAGGACAGACCCTACGGGCAGTACTTC. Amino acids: CASSQQDRPYGQYF.

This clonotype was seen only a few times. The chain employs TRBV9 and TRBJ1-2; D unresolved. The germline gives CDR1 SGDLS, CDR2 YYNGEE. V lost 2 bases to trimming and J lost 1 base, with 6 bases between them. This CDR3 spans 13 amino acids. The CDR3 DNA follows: TGTGCCAGCAGCGTGCGATTTAACTATGGCTACACCTTC. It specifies CASSVRFNYGYTF.

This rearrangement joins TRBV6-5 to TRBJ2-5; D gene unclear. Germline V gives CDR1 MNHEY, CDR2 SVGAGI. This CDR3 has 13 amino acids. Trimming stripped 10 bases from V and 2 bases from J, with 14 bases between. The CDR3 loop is CAIRARIQETQYF. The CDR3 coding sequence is TGTGCCATAAGGGCTCGAATTCAAGAGACCCAGTACTTC.

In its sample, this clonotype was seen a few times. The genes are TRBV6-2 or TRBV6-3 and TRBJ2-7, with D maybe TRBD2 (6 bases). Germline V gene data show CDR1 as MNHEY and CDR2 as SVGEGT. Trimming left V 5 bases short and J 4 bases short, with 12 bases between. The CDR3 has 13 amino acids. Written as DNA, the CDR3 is TGTGCCAGCAGTGCTCCAGGGACTTACGAGCAGTACTTC. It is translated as CASSAPGTYEQYF.

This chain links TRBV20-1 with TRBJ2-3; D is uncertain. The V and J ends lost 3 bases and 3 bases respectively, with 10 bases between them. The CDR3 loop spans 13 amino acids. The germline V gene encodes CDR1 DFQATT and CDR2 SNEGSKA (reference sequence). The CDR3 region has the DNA TGCAGTGCTAGTTTGCAGAGGACAGATACGCAGTATTTT. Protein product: CSASLQRTDTQYF.